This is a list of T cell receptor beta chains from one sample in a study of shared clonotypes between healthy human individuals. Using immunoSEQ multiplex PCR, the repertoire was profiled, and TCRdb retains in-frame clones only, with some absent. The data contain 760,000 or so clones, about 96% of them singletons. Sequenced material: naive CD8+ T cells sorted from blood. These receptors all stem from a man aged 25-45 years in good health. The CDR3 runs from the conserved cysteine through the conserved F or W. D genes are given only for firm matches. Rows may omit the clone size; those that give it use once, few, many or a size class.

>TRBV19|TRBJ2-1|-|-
TGTGCCAGTAGTATGGCTAGCCCTTCCTACAATGAGCAGTTCTTC
CASSMASPSYNEQFF
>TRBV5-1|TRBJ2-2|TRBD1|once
TGCGCCAGCCAAGTGAGACAGGGGTTCTTGGGCAACACCGGGGAGCTGTTTTTT
CASQVRQGFLGNTGELFF
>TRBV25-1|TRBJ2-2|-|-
TGTGCCAGCAGTGACCACAACACCGGGGAGCTGTTTTTT
CASSDHNTGELFF
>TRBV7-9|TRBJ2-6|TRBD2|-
TGTGCCAGCAGCCTAGGACTAGCGGGTGCCTCTGGGGCCAACGTCCTGACTTTC
CASSLGLAGASGANVLTF
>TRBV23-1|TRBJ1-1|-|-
TGCGCCAGCAGCCATGTTGTCCCTGGGGACACTGAAGCTTTCTTT
CASSHVVPGDTEAFF
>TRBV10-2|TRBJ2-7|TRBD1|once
TGCGCCAGCAGTGAGTTGGGACAGCGACTCTACGAGCAGTACTTC
CASSELGQRLYEQYF
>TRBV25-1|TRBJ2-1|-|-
TGTGCCAGCAGTGAAGGGTTTTTCGAGTTCTTC
CASSEGFFEFF
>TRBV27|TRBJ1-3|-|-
TGTGCCAGCAGTTCCCGGGGCAGGGTAGGAAACACCATATATTTT
CASSSRGRVGNTIYF
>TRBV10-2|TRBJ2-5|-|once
TGCGCCAGCAGTGAGCTAGAGACCCAGTACTTC
CASSELETQYF
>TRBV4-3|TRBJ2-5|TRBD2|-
TGCGCCAGCAGCCAAGAGGGATTAGCGGGAGGGCCCCAGTACTTC
CASSQEGLAGGPQYF
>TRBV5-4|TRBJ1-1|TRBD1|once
TGTGCCAGCAGCTTGGTGGGGACAGGGGGTAACACTGAAGCTTTCTTT
CASSLVGTGGNTEAFF
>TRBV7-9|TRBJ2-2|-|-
TGTGCCAGCAGCCCCATGGGGGATACCGGGGAGCTGTTTTTT
CASSPMGDTGELFF
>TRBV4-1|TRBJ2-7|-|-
TGCGCCAGCAGCCAAGAAGGGGCTAGCTCCTACGAGCAGTACTTC
CASSQEGASSYEQYF
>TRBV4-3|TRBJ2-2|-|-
TGCGCCAGCAGCCAAGATAGGGTAGGGAACACCGGGGAGCTGTTTTTT
CASSQDRVGNTGELFF
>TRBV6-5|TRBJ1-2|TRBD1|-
TGTGCCAGCAGACAACAGGGGGATGGCTACACCTTC
CASRQQGDGYTF
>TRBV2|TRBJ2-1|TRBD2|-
TGTGCCAGCAGTGACGGGACTAGCGGGAGTATCTCCTACAATGAGCAGTTCTTC
CASSDGTSGSISYNEQFF